This is a list of T cell receptor beta chains from one sample in a study of PD-1 blockade in classical Hodgkin lymphoma. Profiling relied on immunoSEQ multiplex PCR, and the TCRdb table lists in-frame clones only, not all of them. The sample consists of about 30,000 clones, over 55% of them appearing once. The material sequenced was peripheral blood mononuclear cells (PBMCs), taken before the second cycle of nivolumab. These receptors came from a human donor with classical Hodgkin lymphoma. The CDR3 runs from the conserved cysteine through the conserved F or W. A D gene is named only where the DNA matches it firmly. Clone size is shown for a subset of rows, as once, few, many or a class of expanded clone.

v_gene: TRBV4-3; d_gene: TRBD1; j_gene: TRBJ2-3; abundance: -; CDR3nt: TGCGCCAGCAGCCAAGAACGGACAGGTACAGATACGCAGTATTTT; CDR3aa: CASSQERTGTDTQYF
v_gene: TRBV4-1; d_gene: -; j_gene: TRBJ1-2; abundance: -; CDR3nt: TGCGCCAGCAGCCAAGATCCAGGGGACGCGGTCTATGGCTACACCTTC; CDR3aa: CASSQDPGDAVYGYTF
v_gene: TRBV30; d_gene: TRBD2; j_gene: TRBJ2-7; abundance: few; CDR3nt: TGTGCCTGGAGTCCGGGGGGAAACTACGAGCAGTACTTC; CDR3aa: CAWSPGGNYEQYF
v_gene: TRBV27; d_gene: -; j_gene: TRBJ2-3; abundance: -; CDR3nt: TGTGCCAGCAGTTTATCAGCTTTAGGGGATACGCAGTATTTT; CDR3aa: CASSLSALGDTQYF
v_gene: TRBV15; d_gene: -; j_gene: TRBJ1-4; abundance: -; CDR3nt: TGTGCCACCAACCTTGGACAGTCAACTAATGAAAAACTGTTTTTT; CDR3aa: CATNLGQSTNEKLFF
v_gene: TRBV9; d_gene: -; j_gene: TRBJ1-1; abundance: -; CDR3nt: TGTGCCAGCAGCGTAGCTCCTCAAGGAAGACAGTACACTGAAGCTTTCTTT; CDR3aa: CASSVAPQGRQYTEAFF
v_gene: TRBV5-1; d_gene: TRBD1; j_gene: TRBJ2-7; abundance: -; CDR3nt: TGCGCCAGCAGCTCATTCCGGGACAGGGGCTTCCCCTCCTACGAGCAGTACTTC; CDR3aa: CASSSFRDRGFPSYEQYF
v_gene: TRBV7-8; d_gene: TRBD2; j_gene: TRBJ2-7; abundance: medium-sized; CDR3nt: TGTGCCAGCAGCTTGGGTCCCGGGGGGGCCAAGTACTTC; CDR3aa: CASSLGPGGAKYF
v_gene: TRBV7-9; d_gene: -; j_gene: TRBJ1-1; abundance: -; CDR3nt: TGTGCCAGCAGCTTAGCTCACGGGACGGCGGCTTTGACTGAAGCTTTCTTT; CDR3aa: CASSLAHGTAALTEAFF
v_gene: TRBV7-9; d_gene: -; j_gene: TRBJ1-1; abundance: -; CDR3nt: TGTGCCAGCAGCTTAGTTTTACACCTAGAAGCTTTCTTT; CDR3aa: CASSLVLHLEAFF
v_gene: TRBV7-2; d_gene: -; j_gene: TRBJ2-7; abundance: -; CDR3nt: TGTGCCAGCAGCTTGGGCCCAGATGCACAGTTCGCGTTC; CDR3aa: CASSLGPDAQFAF
v_gene: TRBV19; d_gene: -; j_gene: TRBJ2-1; abundance: -; CDR3nt: TGTGCCAGTAGTACAGGGTGGGATGAGGGGCAGTTCTTC; CDR3aa: CASSTGWDEGQFF
v_gene: TRBV9; d_gene: TRBD2; j_gene: TRBJ2-5; abundance: once; CDR3nt: TGTGCCAGCAGCGTAGCCCCCACTAGCGGACAAGAGACCCAGTACTTC; CDR3aa: CASSVAPTSGQETQYF
v_gene: TRBV18; d_gene: TRBD1; j_gene: TRBJ1-2; abundance: few; CDR3nt: TGTGCCAGCTCACCTCGGGACAGCAGTGGCTACACCTTC; CDR3aa: CASSPRDSSGYTF
v_gene: TRBV6-1; d_gene: -; j_gene: TRBJ1-4; abundance: -; CDR3nt: TGTGCCAGCAGTGACCTGACGGCTTCTAATGAAAAACTGTTTTTT; CDR3aa: CASSDLTASNEKLFF
v_gene: TRBV6-1; d_gene: -; j_gene: TRBJ2-1; abundance: once; CDR3nt: TGTGCCAGCAGTGCCCTGATCTCTGAAAATGAGCAGTTCTTC; CDR3aa: CASSALISENEQFF
v_gene: TRBV7-3; d_gene: -; j_gene: TRBJ2-7; abundance: -; CDR3nt: TGTGCCAGCAGCACCGACGCGGAGGGGGCGAGAGAGCAGTACTTC; CDR3aa: CASSTDAEGAREQYF
v_gene: TRBV5-6; d_gene: TRBD1; j_gene: TRBJ2-7; abundance: -; CDR3nt: TGTGCCAGCAGCTCCACGCTGGGACAGCCGTTACCCTACGAGCAGTACTTC; CDR3aa: CASSSTLGQPLPYEQYF
v_gene: TRBV6-6; d_gene: TRBD2; j_gene: TRBJ2-2; abundance: -; CDR3nt: TGTGCCAGCAGTCGGGGGGGGAACACCGGGGAGCTGTTTTTT; CDR3aa: CASSRGGNTGELFF
v_gene: TRBV14; d_gene: -; j_gene: TRBJ2-7; abundance: -; CDR3nt: TGTGCCAGCAGCCAAGATTTCCCCTACGAGCAGTACTTC; CDR3aa: CASSQDFPYEQYF
v_gene: TRBV7-9; d_gene: -; j_gene: TRBJ2-5; abundance: -; CDR3nt: TGTGCCAGCAGCTTGGAGAGGGCCCAAGAGACCCAGTACTTC; CDR3aa: CASSLERAQETQYF
v_gene: TRBV5-4; d_gene: -; j_gene: TRBJ2-2; abundance: -; CDR3nt: TGTGCCAGCAGCTTGGATAGTCGGAACACCGGGGAGCTGTTTTTT; CDR3aa: CASSLDSRNTGELFF
v_gene: TRBV4-3; d_gene: -; j_gene: TRBJ2-7; abundance: -; CDR3nt: TGCGCCAGCAGCCTACCCGGGGCAGGGGTTTACGAGCAGTACTTC; CDR3aa: CASSLPGAGVYEQYF
v_gene: TRBV4-3; d_gene: -; j_gene: TRBJ2-6; abundance: -; CDR3nt: TGCGCCAGCAGCCAAGATTCAGTGGACTCTGGGGCCAACGTCCTGACTTTC; CDR3aa: CASSQDSVDSGANVLTF
v_gene: TRBV9; d_gene: -; j_gene: TRBJ1-6; abundance: -; CDR3nt: TGTGCCAGCAGCCCTCCACCGAGCTCCTATAATTCACCCCTCCACTTT; CDR3aa: CASSPPPSSYNSPLHF
v_gene: TRBV2; d_gene: -; j_gene: TRBJ2-1; abundance: once; CDR3nt: TGTGCCAGCAGTGAAGGTCCGGGGGCGATTAATGAGCAGTTCTTC; CDR3aa: CASSEGPGAINEQFF
v_gene: TRBV9; d_gene: -; j_gene: TRBJ1-6; abundance: -; CDR3nt: TGTGCCAGCAGCGCACAGGGTTCTGGGGCACCCCTCCACTTT; CDR3aa: CASSAQGSGAPLHF
v_gene: TRBV29-1; d_gene: -; j_gene: TRBJ1-1; abundance: -; CDR3nt: TGCAGCGTTGATTATCGGACTGAAGCTTTCTTT; CDR3aa: CSVDYRTEAFF
v_gene: TRBV29-1; d_gene: -; j_gene: TRBJ1-5; abundance: few; CDR3nt: TGCAGCGTTGAAGTGGGGGAAACCCGGGGTCAGCCCCAGCATTTT; CDR3aa: CSVEVGETRGQPQHF
v_gene: TRBV6-6; d_gene: -; j_gene: TRBJ2-6; abundance: -; CDR3nt: TGTGCCAGCAGCTCTGACTCTGGGGCCAACGTCCTGACTTTC; CDR3aa: CASSSDSGANVLTF
v_gene: TRBV19; d_gene: -; j_gene: TRBJ1-1; abundance: -; CDR3nt: TGTGCCAGTAGTATCTCGTTATGGGGGAACACTGAAGCTTTCTTT; CDR3aa: CASSISLWGNTEAFF
v_gene: TRBV7-6; d_gene: -; j_gene: TRBJ2-7; abundance: -; CDR3nt: TGTGCCAGCAGCTTAATTGAGGGCTACGAGCAGTACTTC; CDR3aa: CASSLIEGYEQYF
v_gene: TRBV4-1; d_gene: -; j_gene: TRBJ1-5; abundance: -; CDR3nt: TGCGCCAGCAGCCAAGATCCGGTTGGGCAGCCCCAGCATTTT; CDR3aa: CASSQDPVGQPQHF
v_gene: TRBV27; d_gene: TRBD2; j_gene: TRBJ2-2; abundance: -; CDR3nt: TGTGCCAGCAGTTGGACGGGGGGTGGTACCGGGGAGCTGTTTTTT; CDR3aa: CASSWTGGGTGELFF
v_gene: TRBV18; d_gene: -; j_gene: TRBJ2-7; abundance: -; CDR3nt: TGTGCCAGTGGGCAGGACCCGCTTAACGAGCAGTACTTC; CDR3aa: CASGQDPLNEQYF
v_gene: TRBV4-3; d_gene: -; j_gene: TRBJ1-1; abundance: -; CDR3nt: TGCGCCAGCAGAAGGGAACAGGGAAGTTTTGGGAACACTGAAGCTTTCTTT; CDR3aa: CASRREQGSFGNTEAFF
v_gene: TRBV11-2; d_gene: TRBD2; j_gene: TRBJ2-1; abundance: few; CDR3nt: TGTGCCAGCAGCTTAGTAACTAGCGGGGGCGAGTATGAGCAGTTCTTC; CDR3aa: CASSLVTSGGEYEQFF
v_gene: TRBV19; d_gene: TRBD1; j_gene: TRBJ2-1; abundance: -; CDR3nt: TGTGCCAGTAGTCCAAGATCCGGGACAGGGGTCGACAATGAGCAGTTCTTC; CDR3aa: CASSPRSGTGVDNEQFF
v_gene: TRBV11-2; d_gene: -; j_gene: TRBJ1-5; abundance: -; CDR3nt: TGTGCCAGCAGCTTAGAAGGGGGGGGGCAAGGCAATCAGCCCCAGCATTTT; CDR3aa: CASSLEGGGQGNQPQHF
v_gene: TRBV5-6; d_gene: TRBD1; j_gene: TRBJ2-7; abundance: once; CDR3nt: TGTGCCAGCAGCTTTGGAACGGACAGGGGGCTTGGCGAGCAGTACTTC; CDR3aa: CASSFGTDRGLGEQYF
v_gene: TRBV11-2; d_gene: -; j_gene: TRBJ1-4; abundance: -; CDR3nt: TGTGCCAGCAGCTTGGGGGGGGATGATGAAAAACTGTTTTTT; CDR3aa: CASSLGGDDEKLFF
v_gene: TRBV11-2; d_gene: TRBD2; j_gene: TRBJ2-7; abundance: -; CDR3nt: TGTGCCAGCAGCTACACCCGGGGGGGCCCCTACGAGCAGTACTTC; CDR3aa: CASSYTRGGPYEQYF
v_gene: TRBV7-2; d_gene: -; j_gene: TRBJ2-7; abundance: -; CDR3nt: TGTGCCAGCACCCCAAACTTTCACGAGCAGTACTTC; CDR3aa: CASTPNFHEQYF
v_gene: TRBV7-9; d_gene: -; j_gene: TRBJ1-2; abundance: -; CDR3nt: TGTGCCAGCAGCTCAGCTTTTTCAGACCTCTATGGCTACACCTTC; CDR3aa: CASSSAFSDLYGYTF
v_gene: TRBV12-5; d_gene: -; j_gene: TRBJ2-2; abundance: -; CDR3nt: TGTGCTAGTGGTGTTGGGGGTTCCACCGGGGAGCTGTTTTTT; CDR3aa: CASGVGGSTGELFF
v_gene: TRBV11-2; d_gene: TRBD2; j_gene: TRBJ2-5; abundance: -; CDR3nt: TGTGCCAGCAGTACCGGACTAGCGGGGGAGGGAGAGACCCAGTACTTC; CDR3aa: CASSTGLAGEGETQYF
v_gene: TRBV13; d_gene: -; j_gene: TRBJ2-7; abundance: few; CDR3nt: TGTGCCAGCAGCTCCGGCCGCACCTACGAGCAGTACTTC; CDR3aa: CASSSGRTYEQYF
v_gene: TRBV7-3; d_gene: -; j_gene: TRBJ2-1; abundance: -; CDR3nt: TGTGCCAGCAGCTCACTTCCGGGGAATGAGCAGTTCTTC; CDR3aa: CASSSLPGNEQFF
v_gene: TRBV19; d_gene: TRBD1; j_gene: TRBJ1-2; abundance: -; CDR3nt: TGTGCCAGTAGTGGGACAGGGGGCTATGGCTACACCTTC; CDR3aa: CASSGTGGYGYTF
v_gene: TRBV5-4; d_gene: TRBD1; j_gene: TRBJ1-1; abundance: -; CDR3nt: TGTGCCAGCAGCACAGGGGGCCTCACTGAAGCTTTCTTT; CDR3aa: CASSTGGLTEAFF
v_gene: TRBV7-9; d_gene: TRBD2; j_gene: TRBJ2-1; abundance: -; CDR3nt: TGTGCCAGCAGCTCCCCCTGGGACTATCGAAAGTTCTTC; CDR3aa: CASSSPWDYRKFF
v_gene: TRBV15; d_gene: -; j_gene: TRBJ1-6; abundance: -; CDR3nt: TGTGCCACCAGCAGAGAGGTGGCGGGGATCAATTCACCCCTCCACTTT; CDR3aa: CATSREVAGINSPLHF
v_gene: TRBV7-9; d_gene: -; j_gene: TRBJ2-1; abundance: few; CDR3nt: TGTGCCAGCAGCTTAGCGCAAGACCTAGTTTCCAATGAGCAGTTCTTC; CDR3aa: CASSLAQDLVSNEQFF
v_gene: TRBV7-8; d_gene: -; j_gene: TRBJ2-2; abundance: -; CDR3nt: TGTGCCAGCACCCCTGGGACAACGTCCACCGGGGAGCTGTTTTTT; CDR3aa: CASTPGTTSTGELFF
v_gene: TRBV30; d_gene: TRBD1; j_gene: TRBJ1-2; abundance: once; CDR3nt: TGTGCCTGGAGCCCAGGGGGAGGCTACACCTTC; CDR3aa: CAWSPGGGYTF
v_gene: TRBV4-3; d_gene: -; j_gene: TRBJ2-1; abundance: -; CDR3nt: TGCGCCAGCAGCCAAGACAGGGGAACCTACAATGAGCAGTTCTTC; CDR3aa: CASSQDRGTYNEQFF
v_gene: TRBV7-9; d_gene: TRBD1; j_gene: TRBJ1-2; abundance: few; CDR3nt: TGTGCCAGCAGCTCCCCCTCCGGGACAGGGGGCAGAAACACCTTC; CDR3aa: CASSSPSGTGGRNTF